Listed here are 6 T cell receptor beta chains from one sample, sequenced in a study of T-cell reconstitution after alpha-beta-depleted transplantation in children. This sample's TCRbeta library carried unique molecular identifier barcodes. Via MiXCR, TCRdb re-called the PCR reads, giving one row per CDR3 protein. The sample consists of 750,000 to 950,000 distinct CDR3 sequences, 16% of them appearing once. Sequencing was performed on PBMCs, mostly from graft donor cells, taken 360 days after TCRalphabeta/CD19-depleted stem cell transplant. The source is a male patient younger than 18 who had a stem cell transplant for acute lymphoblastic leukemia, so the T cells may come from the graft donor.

The CDR3 here is CASSFRLARLLHEQFF. The CDR3 DNA sequence: TGTGCCAGCAGCTTTCGACTAGCAAGATTACTCCATGAGCAGTTCTTC. The chain links TRBV7-2 to TRBJ2-1; 7 bases are a match to TRBD2. The trim removed 3 bases at V and 8 bases at J, leaving 13 bases unmatched. CDR1 is SGHTA, CDR2 FQGNSA, per germline. The CDR3 sequence is 16 residues long. The full variable domain, rest sourced from reference TRBV7-2 and TRBJ2-1, is GAGVSQSPSNKVTEKGKDVELRCDPISGHTALYWYRQSLGQGLEFLIYFQGNSAPDKSGLPSDRFSAERTGGSVSTLTIQRTQQEDSAVYLCASSFRLARLLHEQFFGPGTRLTVL.

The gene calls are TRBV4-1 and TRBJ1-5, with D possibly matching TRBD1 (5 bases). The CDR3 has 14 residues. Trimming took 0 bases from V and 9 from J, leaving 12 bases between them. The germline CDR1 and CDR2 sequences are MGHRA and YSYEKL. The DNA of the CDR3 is TGCGCCAGCAGCCAAGATGAGACAGCGTGGCCCCAGCATTTT. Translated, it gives CASSQDETAWPQHF.

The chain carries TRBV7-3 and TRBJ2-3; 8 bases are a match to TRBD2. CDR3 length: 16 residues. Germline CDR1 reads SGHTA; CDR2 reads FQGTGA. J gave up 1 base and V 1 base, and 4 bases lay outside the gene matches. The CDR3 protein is CASSLIWREGTDTQYF. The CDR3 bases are TGTGCCAGCAGCTTAATATGGCGGGAGGGCACAGATACGCAGTATTTT.

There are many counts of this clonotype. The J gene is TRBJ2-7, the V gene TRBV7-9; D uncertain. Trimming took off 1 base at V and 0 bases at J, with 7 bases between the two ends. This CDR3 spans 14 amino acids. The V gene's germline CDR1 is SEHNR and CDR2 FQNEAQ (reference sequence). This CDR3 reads CASSLVLSSYEQYF. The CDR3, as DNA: TGTGCCAGCAGCTTAGTACTGAGCTCCTACGAGCAGTACTTC.

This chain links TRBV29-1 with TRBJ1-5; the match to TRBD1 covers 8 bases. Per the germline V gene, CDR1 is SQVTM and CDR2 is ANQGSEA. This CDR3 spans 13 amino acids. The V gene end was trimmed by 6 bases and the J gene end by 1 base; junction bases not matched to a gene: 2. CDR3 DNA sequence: TGCAGCGTGGGACAGGCCAGCAATCAGCCCCAGCATTTT. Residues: CSVGQASNQPQHF.

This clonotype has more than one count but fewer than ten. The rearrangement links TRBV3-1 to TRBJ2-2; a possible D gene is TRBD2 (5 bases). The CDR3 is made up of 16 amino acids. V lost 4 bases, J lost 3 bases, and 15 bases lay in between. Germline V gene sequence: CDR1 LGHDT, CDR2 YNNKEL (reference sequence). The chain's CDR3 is CASSPLRTFYTGELFF. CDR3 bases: TGTGCCAGCAGCCCCCTGAGGACTTTCTACACCGGGGAGCTGTTTTTT.